The entry below gives a single TCR beta chain sequence along with its context. The antigen it binds to is not known. Nothing much larger sits one base from this clone, and base qualities are not available. Each collaborating institution followed its own protocols to collect whole blood in K2EDTA tubes. For TCRbeta analysis, collaborators shipped samples in one of three forms: frozen whole blood, isolated PBMCs, or DNA extracted from either of those sample types. The data originate from a study of blood T cell repertoires in COVID-19 (dated by TCRdb to the early 2020s). About the full investigation: The collaborator samples originated in the United States, Italy and Spain and spanned the acute and convalescent phases of COVID-19. The prospective study material was composed of cDNA or gDNA derived from T cells, B-cell-depleted T cells, or PBMCs. The dataset comprised deeply sampled blood TCRbeta repertoires from subjects exposed to, actively infected with, or recovered from COVID-19. The repertoires were released in a freely available public database intended as a resource for research on the immune response to SARS-CoV-2. Samples were obtained from the ongoing ImmuneRACE study (first 160 participants) and from 1,254 subjects provided by 6 global collaborators. The sample metadata nearly always contained a de-identified subject ID, COVID-19 status, age in years and sex. HLA class I and class II types, where available, came from metadata supplied by the sample provider rather than from assay-based typing.

The immunoSEQ Assay, a bias-controlled multiplex PCR, was used to amplify TCRbeta CDR3 regions from genomic DNA. For the original study's pipeline: Within the assay, amplification of reference gene primers was used to estimate how many nucleated cells each sample contained. To quantify the absolute abundance of each unique TCRbeta CDR3 rearrangement, sequence reads were collapsed and filtered. For each sample, productive Simpson clonality was calculated as the square root of Simpson's diversity index across productive rearrangements. In TCRdb, the immuneACCESS table is reduced to in-frame sequences with V and J assigned. These tables do not hold every clone; where another copy was compared, an unresolved V gene accounts for under half, and the others remain unexplained. The DNA gave D and trimming, while V, J and clone size come from that table. The sample yields approximately 97,000 clones; 70% to 80% were counted once. The ten biggest clones cover about 9.3% of the sample.

Results the study describes overall, beyond this receptor: The quantity of clinical and demographic metadata differed by source and by participant and was supplied without curation.

Input material: peripheral blood. The TCR sequence derives from a man aged 60 to 75 with active or convalescent COVID-19.

The CDR3 protein sequence reads: CASRREGDTQYF. The nucleotide sequence reads as follows: TGTGCCAGTCGGAGGGAAGGGGATACGCAGTATTTT. Recombination joined TRBV19 with TRBJ2-3; TRBD2 could be the D gene, as 6 bases match. As encoded in the germline V gene (reference sequence), CDR1 is LNHDA while CDR2 is SQIVND. CDR3 length: 12 amino acids, cysteine to phenylalanine. CDR3 DNA is the only sequence kept; it has 36 bases, read in frame from the first base. V is pared back by 8 bases and J by 6 bases, with 12 bases lying between the germline termini. The full variable domain, with segments outside the CDR3 supplied by the reference TRBV19 and TRBJ2-3 proteins, appears as DGGITQSPKYLFRKEGQNVTLSCEQNLNHDAMYWYRQDPGQGLRLIYYSQIVNDFQKGDIAEGYSVSREKKESFPLTVTSAQKNPTAFYLCASRREGDTQYFGPGTRLTVL.